Below are 29 T cell receptor beta chains sequenced from a single sample in a study of cytotoxic CD8 clonotypes in ibrutinib-treated CLL. Method: immunoSEQ multiplex PCR; TCRdb's copy keeps in-frame clones and lacks some. The sample shows about 200,000 clones, roughly 77% of them seen only once. Source: PBMCs, taken after 12 months of ibrutinib treatment. These receptors were collected from a human donor with chronic lymphocytic leukemia.

The chain combines TRBV6-5 with TRBJ1-2, with TRBD1 matching 9 bases. Germline lookup yields CDR1 MNHEY and CDR2 SVGAGI. This CDR3 region has 13 residues. V lost 8 bases, J lost 10 bases, and 11 bases stayed unmatched. CDR3 DNA sequence: TGTGCCAGCCGTTGGCCGGGACAGGGACACTACACCTTC. Amino acids: CASRWPGQGHYTF.

The genes are TRBV5-1 and TRBJ1-2, with 7 bases lining up with TRBD1. After removal of 6 bases from V and 6 bases from J, the junction contained 8 bases not matched to a gene. Germline assignment: CDR1 SGHRS and CDR2 YFSETQ. This CDR3 contains 13 residues. In nucleotides, the CDR3 is TGCGCCAGCACCCGACAGGGAAGGGATGGCTACACCTTC. Translating it yields CASTRQGRDGYTF.

The genes are TRBV9 and TRBJ2-7; D remains ambiguous. Looked up from germline, CDR1 is SGDLS and CDR2 is YYNGEE. The CDR3 has 14 residues. V lost 0 bases to trimming and J lost 2 bases, with 9 bases between them. CDR3 region: CASSVAGQPYEQYF. The CDR3 DNA is TGTGCCAGCAGCGTAGCTGGCCAACCCTACGAGCAGTACTTC. Looking up the rest from reference TRBV9 and TRBJ2-7 gives the full variable domain: DSGVTQTPKHLITATGQRVTLRCSPRSGDLSVYWYQQSLDQGLQFLIQYYNGEERAKGNILERFSAQQFPDLHSELNLSSLELGDSALYFCASSVAGQPYEQYFGPGTRLTVT.

The chain recombines TRBV6-5 with TRBJ2-7, with TRBD1 matching 7 bases. CDR1 is MNHEY, CDR2 SVGAGI, per germline. The J segment lost 0 bases and the V segment lost 4 bases, leaving 6 bases of the junction unmatched. The CDR3 length is 15 residues. The CDR3, as DNA: TGTGCCAGCAGTTTATCCGGGACAGCCTCCTACGAGCAGTACTTC. Translated, it gives CASSLSGTASYEQYF.

This chain links TRBV5-4 with TRBJ1-2, with D uncertain. CDR3 length equals 14 residues. Germline CDR1 is SGHNT and CDR2 is YYREEE (reference sequence). The V end lost 4 bases, the J end lost 4 bases, and 14 bases lay between the germline ends. The CDR3 sequence is CASSPRTDFYGYTF. The CDR3, as DNA: TGTGCCAGCAGCCCTCGGACGGATTTCTATGGCTACACCTTC.

There are a few counts of this clone. The chain employs TRBV16 and TRBJ2-7; 7 positions agree with TRBD1. The CDR3 is 15 residues long. J was trimmed by 0 bases and V by 4 bases; bases with no gene match: 6. Per germline, CDR1 KGHSY and CDR2 FQNENV. CDR3 loop: CASSPRQGVSYEQYF. The CDR3 coding sequence is TGTGCCAGCAGCCCACGACAGGGTGTCTCCTACGAGCAGTACTTC.

This clone has just a few counts. The CDR3 nucleotides are TGTGCCATCAGAGAACAGGGAACCTACGAGCAGTACTTC. Its translation: CAIREQGTYEQYF. The chain recombines TRBV10-3 with TRBJ2-7, with a weak D call TRBD1 (6 bases). The germline V gene encodes CDR1 ENHRY and CDR2 SYGVKD. The CDR3 has 13 residues. Between the trimmed V and J ends, which lost 6 bases and 2 bases, there was a span of 11 bases.

The chain combines TRBV5-6 with TRBJ2-1; weak D call: TRBD2 (7 bases). The length of the CDR3 is 16 residues. V was shortened by 4 bases and J by 8 bases, with 22 bases between the two germline ends. CDR1 is SGHDT and CDR2 is YYEEEE in the germline V gene. The CDR3 DNA follows: TGTGCCAGCAGCGAAGAACTAGGGGGGGCTCGCGATGAGCAGTTCTTC. This sequence encodes CASSEELGGARDEQFF.

The rearrangement joins TRBV25-1 to TRBJ2-7, with 8 nucleotides matching TRBD2. The CDR3 sequence is 14 residues long. From germline, CDR1 is MGHDK and CDR2 SYGVNS. The trim removed 6 bases at V and 2 bases at J, leaving 6 bases unmatched. CDR3 DNA: TGTGCCAGCAGCCTACCGGGGGGGACCTACGAGCAGTACTTC. Its protein is CASSLPGGTYEQYF.

This chain connects TRBV29-1 to TRBJ2-5; a possible D gene is TRBD2 (5 bases). This CDR3 contains 13 residues. V shed 5 bases and J shed 4 bases, with 14 bases lying between them. Germline V gene data show CDR1 as SQVTM and CDR2 as ANQGSEA. The CDR3 sequence: CSVKPSGPETQYF. For the CDR3, the DNA is TGCAGCGTTAAACCGAGCGGTCCAGAGACCCAGTACTTC.

V is TRBV25-1 and J is TRBJ2-2, with D perhaps matching TRBD2 (6 bases). Trimming removed 5 bases at V and 5 bases at J, with 9 bases between. Germline loops: CDR1 MGHDK, CDR2 SYGVNS. CDR3 length: 13 residues. CDR3 bases: TGTGCCAGCAGTAGGAGGGATACCGGGGAGCTGTTTTTT. It translates to CASSRRDTGELFF.

The V gene is TRBV2, the J gene TRBJ1-4; D is unresolved. The germline gives CDR1 SNHLY, CDR2 FYNNEI. V was cut by 10 bases and J by 4 bases, with 10 bases left in between. There are 12 residues in the CDR3. DNA of the CDR3: TGTGCCACCCTTTTCGGTAATGAAAAACTGTTTTTT. Protein sequence: CATLFGNEKLFF.

The V and J genes are TRBV28 and TRBJ1-2; tentative D call: TRBD1 (5 bases). The V gene lost 6 bases and the J gene lost 12 bases, with 20 bases spanning the gap. This CDR3 is 13 amino acids long. Germline V gene data show CDR1 as MDHEN and CDR2 as SYDVKM. CDR3 nucleotide sequence: TGTGCCAGCAGCGCTATTATAGGCGGGGGAAACACCTTC. It specifies CASSAIIGGGNTF.

In this sample, this clone turned up many times. The CDR3 DNA is TGTGCCAGCAGCTTGTCGAGCGTGAGCTCCTACAATGAGCAGTTCTTC. Its translation: CASSLSSVSSYNEQFF. This chain joins TRBV5-8 and TRBJ2-1; D is undetermined. This CDR3 is built from 16 residues. Trimming cost V 1 base and J 0 bases, with 11 bases left between them. The V gene's germline CDR1 is SGHTS and CDR2 YDEGEE.

This chain uses TRBV9 with TRBJ1-2, with 7 bases matching TRBD1. Germline lookup yields CDR1 SGDLS and CDR2 YYNGEE. The CDR3 extends over 14 amino acids. The junction had 10 bases not matched to a gene; V was cut back by 4 bases and J by 7 bases. Here the CDR3 DNA reads TGTGCCAGCAGCATGGGGCAGGGGGATGGTGGCTACACCTTC. It translates to CASSMGQGDGGYTF.

The chain combines TRBV5-1 with TRBJ1-2; D is unclear. Trimming removed 1 base from V and 0 bases from J, with 13 bases in between. Germline CDR1 and CDR2: SGHRS and YFSETQ. This CDR3 has 16 amino acids. The CDR3 loop reads CASSLPSAAANYGYTF. The CDR3 bases are TGCGCCAGCAGCTTGCCTTCGGCGGCGGCTAACTATGGCTACACCTTC.

As DNA, the CDR3 is TGCAGCGTTGTATGGTTTGGGGGTTCTGGGGCCAACGTCCTGACTTTC. This codes for CSVVWFGGSGANVLTF. The chain joins TRBV29-1 to TRBJ2-6; either TRBD1 or TRBD2 may fit D (5 bases each). The length of the CDR3 is 16 residues. Germline CDR1 and CDR2: SQVTM and ANQGSEA. V was pared by 4 bases and J by 1 base, with 14 bases between.

The gene calls are TRBV11-2 and TRBJ1-1, with TRBD1 matching 8 bases. The germline V gene encodes CDR1 SGHAT and CDR2 FQNNGV. The CDR3 spans 16 residues. Trimming removed 7 bases from V and 3 bases from J; junction bases left unmatched: 13. CDR3 DNA sequence: TGTGCCAGCACCCTATCCGGGACAGGAATATACACTGAAGCTTTCTTT. This encodes CASTLSGTGIYTEAFF.

The chain is built from TRBV5-6 and TRBJ1-1; D perhaps matches TRBD1 (5 bases). V dropped 4 bases and J dropped 1 base, with 26 bases sitting between them. Germline V gives CDR1 SGHDT, CDR2 YYEEEE. The CDR3 runs 19 residues. CDR3 residues: CASSPLGGGRLSTNTEAFF. The CDR3, as DNA: TGTGCCAGCAGCCCCCTTGGTGGGGGTCGCCTCTCGACGAACACTGAAGCTTTCTTT.

This sequence joins TRBV10-2 and TRBJ1-1, with TRBD1 as a possible D gene (5 bases). Deletions cut 2 bases from V and 6 bases from J, with 7 bases between. CDR3 length equals 12 residues. Germline V gene data show CDR1 as WSHSY and CDR2 as SAAADI. The CDR3 here is CASSERGAEAFF. In DNA form, the CDR3 reads TGCGCCAGCAGTGAGCGGGGGGCTGAAGCTTTCTTT.

The CDR3 reads CASSLGTGRSYGYTF. Written as DNA, the CDR3 is TGTGCCAGCAGCCTTGGGACAGGGAGGAGCTATGGCTACACCTTC. This sequence joins TRBV5-4 and TRBJ1-2; 9 nucleotides agree with TRBD1. Losses at the gene ends were 4 bases for V and 4 bases for J; bases not matched to a gene: 8. This CDR3 region has 15 residues. Germline lookup yields CDR1 SGHNT and CDR2 YYREEE (reference sequence).

This clone was recorded once. The chain has TRBV6-1 and TRBJ2-1, with D perhaps TRBD1 or TRBD2 (7 bases each). CDR3 length equals 14 residues. V lost 7 bases to trimming and J lost 7 bases, with 17 bases between them. Germline V lookup: CDR1 MNHNS, CDR2 SASEGT. This chain's CDR3 is CASISTGEGNEQFF. CDR3 nucleotide sequence: TGTGCCAGCATTTCTACAGGGGAGGGTAATGAGCAGTTCTTC.

The chain links TRBV5-1 to TRBJ2-1; D is ambiguous. The CDR3 is made up of 16 amino acids. Germline V lookup: CDR1 SGHRS, CDR2 YFSETQ. V dropped 4 bases and J dropped 7 bases, with 21 bases sitting between them. CDR3 coding DNA: TGCGCCAGCAGCCCACGGAAGGGTGACTCCCCAAATGAGCAGTTCTTC. It translates to CASSPRKGDSPNEQFF.

The CDR3 region has the DNA TGTGCCAGCAGCGCAAATGGGGACTTAAGCTCCTACGAGCAGTACTTC. Translating gives CASSANGDLSSYEQYF. The rearrangement joins TRBV7-2 to TRBJ2-7; D is possibly TRBD2 (6 bases). This CDR3 has 16 amino acids. Per germline, CDR1 SGHTA and CDR2 FQGNSA. Trimming stripped 5 bases from V and 0 bases from J, with 17 bases between.

This clone has a handful of counts. The genes are TRBV6-1 and TRBJ1-2; 9 nucleotides match TRBD1. The germline CDR1 and CDR2 sequences are MNHNS and SASEGT. The CDR3 is 14 amino acids. J gave up 4 bases and V 4 bases, and 4 bases lay outside the gene matches. In DNA form, the CDR3 reads TGTGCCAGCAGTGCTGCGGGACAGGGCTATGGCTACACCTTC. Protein: CASSAAGQGYGYTF.

By sample share, this clone is medium-sized. The chain links TRBV11-2 to TRBJ2-7; perhaps TRBD2 as D (5 bases). There are 12 residues in the CDR3. V was pared by 1 base and J by 6 bases, with 7 bases between. Germline CDR1 and CDR2: SGHAT and FQNNGV. The CDR3 sequence: CASSLVGSEQYF. In DNA, the CDR3 is TGTGCCAGCAGCTTAGTAGGGAGCGAGCAGTACTTC.

This chain links TRBV5-8 with TRBJ2-7; 7 bases match TRBD1. Germline CDR1 reads SGHTS; CDR2 reads YDEGEE. With V trimmed by 6 bases and J by 10 bases, 13 bases remained unmatched. This CDR3 is built from 13 residues. The CDR3 spells CASNLRQGQSQYF. The CDR3 nucleotides read TGTGCCAGCAACCTGAGACAGGGCCAGTCACAGTACTTC.

This rearrangement joins TRBV19 to TRBJ2-3; tentatively, D is TRBD1 (7 bases). V lost 3 bases, J lost 0 bases, and 13 bases lay in between. The CDR3 sequence is 16 residues long. Germline assignment: CDR1 LNHDA and CDR2 SQIVND (reference sequence). DNA for the CDR3: TGTGCCAGTAGTATCCCCTCAGGGGGGAGCACAGATACGCAGTATTTT. It specifies CASSIPSGGSTDTQYF.

This rearrangement joins TRBV7-3 to TRBJ2-3, with TRBD2 matching over 12 bases. Trimming took 5 bases from V and 4 from J; bases not matched to a gene: 7. The germline gives CDR1 SGHTA, CDR2 FQGTGA. The CDR3 covers 16 residues. The CDR3 sequence: CASSTGWTSGADTQYF. The CDR3 DNA reads as TGTGCCAGCAGCACAGGGTGGACTAGCGGGGCAGATACGCAGTATTTT.